The T cell receptor (beta chain) under discussion was sequenced for a study of control samples from healthy donors and cancer patients. Measured with immunoSEQ multiplex PCR; TCRdb has only the in-frame clones, and not every one. The profile shows 54,000 or so clones, 85% to 95% of them singletons. Germline V CDR1 and CDR2: MNHEY, SMNVEV (reference sequence). Trimming took 6 bases from V and 4 from J, leaving 19 bases between them. The length of the CDR3 is 16 residues. Material for sequencing was blood. This chain connects TRBV27 to TRBJ1-5; tentatively, D is TRBD1 (5 bases). This receptor was obtained from a young man in good health. CDR3 nucleotides: TGTGCCAGCAGGGGACTGGGGGTCCCTACGAATCAGCCCCAGCATTTT. Its translation: CASRGLGVPTNQPQHF.